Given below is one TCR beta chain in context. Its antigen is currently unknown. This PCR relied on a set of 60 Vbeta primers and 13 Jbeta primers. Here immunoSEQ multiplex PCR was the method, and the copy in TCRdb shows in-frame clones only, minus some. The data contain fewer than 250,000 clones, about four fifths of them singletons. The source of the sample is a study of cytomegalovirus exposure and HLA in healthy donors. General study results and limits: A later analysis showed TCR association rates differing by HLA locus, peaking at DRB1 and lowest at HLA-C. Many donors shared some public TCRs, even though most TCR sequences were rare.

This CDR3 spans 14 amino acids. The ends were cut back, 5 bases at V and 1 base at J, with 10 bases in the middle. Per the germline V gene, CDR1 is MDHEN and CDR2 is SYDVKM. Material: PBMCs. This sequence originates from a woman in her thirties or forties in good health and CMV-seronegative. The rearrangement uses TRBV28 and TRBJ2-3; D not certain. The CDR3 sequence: CASSVQPRTDTQYF. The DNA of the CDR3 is TGTGCCAGCAGTGTACAACCACGCACAGATACGCAGTATTTT.